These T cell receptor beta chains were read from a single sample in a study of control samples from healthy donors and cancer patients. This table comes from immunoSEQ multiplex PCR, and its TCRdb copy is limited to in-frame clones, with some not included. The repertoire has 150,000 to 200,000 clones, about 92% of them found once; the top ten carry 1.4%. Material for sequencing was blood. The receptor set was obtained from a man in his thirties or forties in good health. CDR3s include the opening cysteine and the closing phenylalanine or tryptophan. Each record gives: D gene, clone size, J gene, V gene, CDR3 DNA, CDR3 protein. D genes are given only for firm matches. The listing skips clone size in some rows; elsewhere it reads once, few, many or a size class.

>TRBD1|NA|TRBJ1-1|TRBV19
TGTGCCAGTAGTAGACAGGGGGTCACTGAAGCTTTCTTT
CASSRQGVTEAFF
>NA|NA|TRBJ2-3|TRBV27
TGTGCCAGCAGTGAACCTTCGGCGGGGCGGGCAGATACGCAGTATTTT
CASSEPSAGRADTQYF
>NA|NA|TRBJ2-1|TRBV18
TGTGCCAGCTCACCACAGGGGCGGACTGAGCAGTTCTTC
CASSPQGRTEQFF
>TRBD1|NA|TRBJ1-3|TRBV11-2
TGTGCCAGCAGCGTGGACAGGGGGCTCGGAAACACCATATATTTT
CASSVDRGLGNTIYF
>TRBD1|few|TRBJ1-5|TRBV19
TGTGCCAGCCAAATTGGACAGGGAAAATATAGCAATCAGCCCCAGCATTTT
CASQIGQGKYSNQPQHF
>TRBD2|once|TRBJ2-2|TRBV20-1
TGCAGTGCTAGTATGCTAGCGGGTCATTACACCGGGGAGCTGTTTTTT
CSASMLAGHYTGELFF
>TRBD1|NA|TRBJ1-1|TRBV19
TGTGCCAGTAGTAGGGGACAGGGTGGCGCTGAAGCTTTCTTT
CASSRGQGGAEAFF
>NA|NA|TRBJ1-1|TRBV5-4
TGTGCCAGCAGCCACGACGGCAGGACGAACACTGAAGCTTTCTTT
CASSHDGRTNTEAFF
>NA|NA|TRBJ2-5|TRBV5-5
TGTGCCAGCTGCATCGGACACGGGGAGCAAGAGACCCAGTACTTC
CASCIGHGEQETQYF
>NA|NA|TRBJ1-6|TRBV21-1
TGTGCCAGCAGCCCCGGTCACGACAGGGGGGATTCACCCCTCCACTTT
CASSPGHDRGDSPLHF
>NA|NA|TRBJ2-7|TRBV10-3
TGTGCCATCAAGAGGCAGGGTACGGGAGTATACGAGCAGTACTTC
CAIKRQGTGVYEQYF
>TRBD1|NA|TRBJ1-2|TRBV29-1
TGCAGCGTCGGGACAGGGAGGAGGAACTATGGCTACACCTTC
CSVGTGRRNYGYTF
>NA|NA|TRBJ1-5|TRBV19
TGTGCCAGTACCAGGGCATGGAATCAGCCCCAGCATTTT
CASTRAWNQPQHF
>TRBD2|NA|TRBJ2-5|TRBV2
TGTGCCAGCAGTGAAGGACTAGCGGGGTTAGAGACCCAGTACTTC
CASSEGLAGLETQYF
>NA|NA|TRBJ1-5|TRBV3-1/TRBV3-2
TGTGCCAGCAGCCTCCGGTCCGCGGGCAGTCAGCCCCAGCATTTT
CASSLRSAGSQPQHF
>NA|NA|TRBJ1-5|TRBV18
TGTGCCAGCTCACCATCAGCAAATAGCAATCAGCCCCAGCATTTT
CASSPSANSNQPQHF
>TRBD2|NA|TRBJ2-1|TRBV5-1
TGCGCCAGCAGCATGCAAGCGGGAGGGCCCGGAAATGAGCAGTTCTTC
CASSMQAGGPGNEQFF
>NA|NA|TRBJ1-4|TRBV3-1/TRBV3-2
TGTGCCAGCAGCCCGACAGAGCCAACTAATGAAAAACTGTTTTTT
CASSPTEPTNEKLFF
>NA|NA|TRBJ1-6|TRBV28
TGTGCCAGCAGTACACCGGACCCCAGCTTCCGTTATAATTCACCCCTCCACTTT
CASSTPDPSFRYNSPLHF